This T cell receptor (beta chain) was sequenced during a study of T cells after yellow fever vaccination (dated by TCRdb to between 2017 and 2020). About the study as a whole: The SMART-Seq v4 Ultra Low Input RNA kit was used to prepare libraries from fractions with low cell numbers. Blood was drawn at multiple timepoints before and after primary and secondary immunization, with bulk PBMC replicates and cell subsets isolated. Two healthy male donors made up the cohort, one aged 18 to 29 years and the other aged 30 to 39 years. Bulk TCR alpha and beta repertoires were sequenced longitudinally to track T-cell clones before and after primary and booster YFV17D yellow fever vaccination. General findings and caveats noted by the study authors: Only a couple of donors were included in the study, so the extent to which the findings can be generalized is limited. After the booster, most clones that had expanded after primary vaccination were detected again (about 97% of CD4 and roughly nine tenths of CD8), suggesting broad maintenance of memory. Computational filtering was required because FACS-sorted repertoires could contain abundant contaminating clonotypes from the bulk population. The secondary T-cell response was found to be weaker but faster than the primary response, with a peak reached on day 5 rather than on day 15. A small fraction of clonotypes appeared in both the CD4 and CD8 compartments, likely as a result of convergent recombination.

Synthesis of TCR cDNA relied on 5'RACE template switching, a step that introduced a universal primer site along with unique molecular identifiers. Priming for cDNA synthesis came from both the TCR alpha and TCR beta constant segments. Libraries were amplified in two PCR steps, with sample barcodes and sequencing adapters added in the second step. Sequencing of libraries was done on Illumina HiSeq 2500 (2x100 bp) or NovaSeq (2x150 bp). As for the original processing: MIGEC was used to demultiplex reads and collapse the reads into UMI consensus sequences, and MiXCR was used for V(D)J alignment. Using edgeR on replicate PBMC samples, clonotypes were called vaccine-responding if FDR was below 0.01 and the log2 fold change was above 5 up to day 15. CD4 or CD8 identity was assigned to each bulk clonotype according to whether the clonotype was present at higher abundance in the sequenced CD4 repertoire or the sequenced CD8 repertoire. TCRdb cleaned the public reads at Q25 with fastp, built clones with MiXCR and kept in-frame beta chains. Merged by CDR3 protein, the rows form single entries marked with the most common genes and DNA. The V and J calls shown here were made by TCRdb, not taken from the authors' results. This sample lists around 590,000 distinct CDR3 sequences; approximately 13% were detected once. The top ten clones comprise about 16% of the sample.

The CDR3 measures 14 amino acids from cysteine to phenylalanine. CDR3 DNA is the only sequence kept; it has 42 bases, read in frame from the first base. V drops 8 bases and J drops 0 bases, leaving 11 bases in between. From a lookup of the germline V gene, CDR1 and CDR2 are MNHNS and SASEGT. A remark on this clonotype: Its cognate antigen has yet to be identified. Base qualities are missing; no much larger clone stands one base away.

The label giving this sample's treatment or condition can be read as: live attenuated yellow fever vaccine strain. At every blood-draw timepoint, two biological replicates of bulk PBMCs were collected. PBMCs were isolated from peripheral blood using a standard Ficoll-Paque protocol. RNA was extracted with TriZol from bulk PBMCs, CD4 and CD8 fractions, and dextramer-positive and dextramer-negative fractions. The chain uses TRBV6-1 and TRBJ2-1; a tentative D call is TRBD2 (5 bases match). This receptor was obtained from a man aged 25-45 years who received the YFV17D yellow fever vaccine. Here the sequenced sample was PBMCs, taken on the day of the yellow fever booster vaccination. The CDR3 is CASSGFSSYNEQFF. The DNA sequence is TGTGCCAGCTCGGGGTTCTCCTCCTACAATGAGCAGTTCTTC.